This T cell receptor (beta chain) was obtained from a study of blood T cell repertoires in COVID-19. Study at large: Specimens from acute and convalescent COVID-19 originated in the United States, Italy and Spain. Sources were T cells, B-cell-depleted T cells, or PBMCs; the material itself was cDNA or gDNA.

V lost 0 bases, J lost 6 bases, and 5 bases stayed unmatched. There are 16 residues in the CDR3. The germline V gene has CDR1 LGHNA and CDR2 YSLEER. Only in-frame clones appear in the TCRdb table, and some are missing; sequencing was by immunoSEQ multiplex PCR. Of over 250,000 clones listed, approximately 83% are singletons. Sequencing was done on a sample of peripheral blood. The chain couples TRBV4-3 to TRBJ2-2; 9 bases line up with TRBD2. The receptor was derived from a human donor in a cohort sampled during active COVID-19. CDR3 protein: CASSQELAGESGELFF. CDR3 DNA sequence: TGCGCCAGCAGCCAAGAGTTAGCGGGAGAATCCGGGGAGCTGTTTTTT.